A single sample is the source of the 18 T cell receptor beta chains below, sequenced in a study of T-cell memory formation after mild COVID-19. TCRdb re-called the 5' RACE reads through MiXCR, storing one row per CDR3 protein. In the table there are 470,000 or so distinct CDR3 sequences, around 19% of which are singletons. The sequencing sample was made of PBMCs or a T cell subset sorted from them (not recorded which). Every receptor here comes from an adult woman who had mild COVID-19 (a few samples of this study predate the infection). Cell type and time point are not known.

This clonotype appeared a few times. CDR3 protein: CSASRGQAGELFF. In DNA form, the CDR3 reads TGCAGTGCGAGCAGGGGGCAGGCCGGGGAGCTGTTTTTT. The J gene is TRBJ2-2, the V gene TRBV20-1; 8 bases align to TRBD1. Trimming at V came to 6 bases and at J to 6 bases, leaving 6 bases not matched to a gene. The CDR3 consists of 13 residues. Looked up from germline, CDR1 is DFQATT and CDR2 is SNEGSKA (reference sequence).

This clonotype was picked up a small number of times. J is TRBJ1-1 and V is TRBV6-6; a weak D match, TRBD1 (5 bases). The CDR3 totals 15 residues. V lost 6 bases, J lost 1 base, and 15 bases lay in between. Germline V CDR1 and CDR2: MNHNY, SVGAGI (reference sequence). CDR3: CASRGDRRGNTEAFF. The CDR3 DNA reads TGTGCCAGCAGGGGGGACCGGAGGGGGAACACTGAAGCTTTCTTT.

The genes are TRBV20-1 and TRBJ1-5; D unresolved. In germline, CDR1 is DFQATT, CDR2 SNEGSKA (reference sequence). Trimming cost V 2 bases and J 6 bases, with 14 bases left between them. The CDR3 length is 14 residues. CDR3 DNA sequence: TGCAGTGCTAGATCATCCGGGATTGGTCAGCCCCAGCATTTT. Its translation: CSARSSGIGQPQHF.

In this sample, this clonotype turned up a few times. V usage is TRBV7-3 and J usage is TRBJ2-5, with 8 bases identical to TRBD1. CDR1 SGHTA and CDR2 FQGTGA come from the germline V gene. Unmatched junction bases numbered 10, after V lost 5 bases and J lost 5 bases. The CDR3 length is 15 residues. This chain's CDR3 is CASSPRAGGTETQYF. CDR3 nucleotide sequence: TGTGCCAGCAGCCCCCGGGCAGGGGGCACGGAGACCCAGTACTTC.

The CDR3 coding sequence is TGCAGTGCTAGAGATGGGGAAAACATTCAGTACTTC. It translates to CSARDGENIQYF. The V and J genes are TRBV20-1 and TRBJ2-4; no reliable D call. This CDR3 comprises 12 residues. Trimming removed 0 bases at V and 5 bases at J, with 5 bases between. Germline loops: CDR1 DFQATT, CDR2 SNEGSKA (reference sequence).

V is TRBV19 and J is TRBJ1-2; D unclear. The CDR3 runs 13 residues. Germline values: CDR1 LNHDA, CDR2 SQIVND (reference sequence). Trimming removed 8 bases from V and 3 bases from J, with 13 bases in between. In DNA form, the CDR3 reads TGTGCCAGTTCAAGAGATTTCGACTATGGCTACACCTTC. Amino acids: CASSRDFDYGYTF.

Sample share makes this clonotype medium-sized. The DNA for the CDR3 is TGTGCCAGCAGTTACTCCGGGGGGCGCGGCCCCGCTAGCACAGATACGCAGTATTTT. The encoded protein is CASSYSGGRGPASTDTQYF. This chain connects TRBV6-6 to TRBJ2-3, with D possibly being TRBD2 (7 bases). Trimming removed 0 bases from V and 0 bases from J, with 19 bases in between. Germline V lookup: CDR1 MNHNY, CDR2 SVGAGI (reference sequence). The CDR3 length is 19 residues.

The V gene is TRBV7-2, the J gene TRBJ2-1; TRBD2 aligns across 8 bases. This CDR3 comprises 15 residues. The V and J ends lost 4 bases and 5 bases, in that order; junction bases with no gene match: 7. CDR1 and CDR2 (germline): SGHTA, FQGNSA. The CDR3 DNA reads TGTGCCAGCAGCTCTGGAGCGGGAGCTGACAATGAGCAGTTCTTC. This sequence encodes CASSSGAGADNEQFF.

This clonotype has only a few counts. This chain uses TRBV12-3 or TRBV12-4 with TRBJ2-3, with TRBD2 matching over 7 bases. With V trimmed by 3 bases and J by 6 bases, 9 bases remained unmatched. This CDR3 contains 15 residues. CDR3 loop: CASSLGGAFADTQYF. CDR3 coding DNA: TGTGCCAGCAGTTTGGGAGGGGCGTTTGCGGATACGCAGTATTTT.

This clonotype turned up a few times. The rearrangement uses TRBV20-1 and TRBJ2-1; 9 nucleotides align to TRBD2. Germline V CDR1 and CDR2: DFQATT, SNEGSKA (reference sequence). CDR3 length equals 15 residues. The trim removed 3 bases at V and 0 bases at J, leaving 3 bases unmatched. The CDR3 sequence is CSARGGLASYNEQFF. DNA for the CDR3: TGCAGTGCTAGGGGGGGACTAGCCTCCTACAATGAGCAGTTCTTC.

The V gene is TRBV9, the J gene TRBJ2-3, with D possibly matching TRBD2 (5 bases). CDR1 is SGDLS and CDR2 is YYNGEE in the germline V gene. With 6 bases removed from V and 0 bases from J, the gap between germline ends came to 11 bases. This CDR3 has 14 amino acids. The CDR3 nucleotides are TGTGCCAGCACCGCGGGCGGGAGCACAGATACGCAGTATTTT. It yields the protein CASTAGGSTDTQYF.

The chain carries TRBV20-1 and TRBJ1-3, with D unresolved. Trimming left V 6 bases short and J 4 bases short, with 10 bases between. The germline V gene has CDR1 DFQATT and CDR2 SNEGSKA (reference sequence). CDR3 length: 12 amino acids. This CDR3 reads CSAPTAGNTIYF. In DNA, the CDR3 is TGCAGTGCCCCGACGGCCGGAAACACCATATATTTT.

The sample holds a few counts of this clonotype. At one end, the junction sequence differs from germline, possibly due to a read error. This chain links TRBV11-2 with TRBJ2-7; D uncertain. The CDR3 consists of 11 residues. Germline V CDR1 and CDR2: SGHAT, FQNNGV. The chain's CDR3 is CASSLVGREHF. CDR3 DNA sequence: TGTGCCAGCAGCTTAGTCGGTAGGGAACACTTC. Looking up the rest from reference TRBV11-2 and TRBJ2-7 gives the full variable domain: EAGVAQSPRYKIIEKRQSVAFWCNPISGHATLYWYQQILGQGPKLLIQFQNNGVVDDSQLPKDRFSAERLKGVDSTLKIQPAKLEDSAVYLCASSLVGREHFGPGTRLTVT.

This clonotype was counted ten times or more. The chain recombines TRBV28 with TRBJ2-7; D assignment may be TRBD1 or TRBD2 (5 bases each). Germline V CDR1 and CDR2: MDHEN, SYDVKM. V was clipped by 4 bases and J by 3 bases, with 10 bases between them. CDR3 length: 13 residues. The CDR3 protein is CASSSGPLYEQYF. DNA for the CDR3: TGTGCCAGCAGTTCGGGACCACTCTACGAGCAGTACTTC. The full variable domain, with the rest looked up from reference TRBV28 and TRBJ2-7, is DVKVTQSSRYLVKRTGEKVFLECVQDMDHENMFWYRQDPGLGLRLIYFSYDVKMKEKGDIPEGYSVSREKKERFSLILESASTNQTSMYLCASSSGPLYEQYFGPGTRLTVT.

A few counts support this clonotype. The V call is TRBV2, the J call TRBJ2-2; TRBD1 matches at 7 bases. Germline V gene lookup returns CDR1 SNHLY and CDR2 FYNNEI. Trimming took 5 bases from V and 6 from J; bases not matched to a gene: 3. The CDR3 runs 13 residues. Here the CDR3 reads CASSHRGPGELFF. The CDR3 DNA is TGTGCCAGCAGTCACAGGGGACCCGGGGAGCTGTTTTTT.

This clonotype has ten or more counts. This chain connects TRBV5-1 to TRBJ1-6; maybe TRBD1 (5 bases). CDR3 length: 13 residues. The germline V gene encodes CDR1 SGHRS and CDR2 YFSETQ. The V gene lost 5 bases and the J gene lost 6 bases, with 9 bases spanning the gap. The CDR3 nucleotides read TGCGCCAGCAGTCCAGACAGTAATTCACCCCTCCACTTT. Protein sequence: CASSPDSNSPLHF.

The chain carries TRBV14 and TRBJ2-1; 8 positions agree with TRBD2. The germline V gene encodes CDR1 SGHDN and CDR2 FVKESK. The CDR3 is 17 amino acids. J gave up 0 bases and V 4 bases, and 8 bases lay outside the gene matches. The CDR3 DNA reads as TGTGCCAGCAGCCCCAATAGCGGGAAAAGCTCCTACAATGAGCAGTTCTTC. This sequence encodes CASSPNSGKSSYNEQFF. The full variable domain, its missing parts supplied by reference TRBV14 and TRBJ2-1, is EAGVTQFPSHSVIEKGQTVTLRCDPISGHDNLYWYRRVMGKEIKFLLHFVKESKQDESGMPNNRFLAERTGGTYSTLKVQPAELEDSGVYFCASSPNSGKSSYNEQFFGPGTRLTVL.

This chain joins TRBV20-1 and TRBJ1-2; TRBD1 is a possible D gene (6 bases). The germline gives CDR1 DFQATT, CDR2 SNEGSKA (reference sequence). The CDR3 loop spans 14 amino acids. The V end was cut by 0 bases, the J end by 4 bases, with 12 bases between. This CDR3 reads CSAREQGSGYGYTF. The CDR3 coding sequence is TGCAGTGCTAGAGAACAGGGTAGCGGCTATGGCTACACCTTC.